This TCR beta chain was identified during a study of T cell responses to AZD1222 COVID-19 vaccine. This clone was seen only once. This CDR3 is 14 amino acids long. Trimming shortened V by 5 bases and J by 1 base, and 11 bases separated the two germline ends. CDR1 and CDR2 (germline): LNHDA, SQIVND (reference sequence). Using immunoSEQ multiplex PCR, the repertoire was profiled, and TCRdb retains in-frame clones only, with some absent. The sample contains 210,000 or so clones, about 93% of which appear only once. This TCR was recovered from an adult in good health. The chain is built from TRBV19 and TRBJ1-1; maybe TRBD1 (5 bases). This specimen was peripheral blood, taken on day 0 of MenACWY control vaccination. This CDR3 reads CASSATASNTEAFF. The CDR3 coding sequence is TGTGCCAGTAGTGCGACAGCTTCGAACACTGAAGCTTTCTTT.